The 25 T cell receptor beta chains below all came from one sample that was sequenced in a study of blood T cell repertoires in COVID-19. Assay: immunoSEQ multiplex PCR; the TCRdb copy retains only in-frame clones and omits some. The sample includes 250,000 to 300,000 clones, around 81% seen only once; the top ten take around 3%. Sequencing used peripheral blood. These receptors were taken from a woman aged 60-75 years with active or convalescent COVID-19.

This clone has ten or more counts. The CDR3 DNA sequence: TGTGCCAGCAGTCGTGTCCCCTACGAGCAGTACTTC. The encoded protein is CASSRVPYEQYF. The chain links TRBV27 to TRBJ2-7; D unresolved. V was trimmed by 5 bases and J by 2 bases, leaving 7 bases between them. Germline CDR1 and CDR2: MNHEY and SMNVEV (reference sequence). The CDR3 covers 12 residues.

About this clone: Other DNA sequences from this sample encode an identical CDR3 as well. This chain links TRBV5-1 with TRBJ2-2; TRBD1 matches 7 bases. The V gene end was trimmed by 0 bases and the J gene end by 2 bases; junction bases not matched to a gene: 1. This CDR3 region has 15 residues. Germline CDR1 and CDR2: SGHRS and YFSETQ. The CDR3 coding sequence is TGCGCCAGCAGCTTGGGACAGGGAAACACCGGGGAGCTGTTTTTT. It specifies CASSLGQGNTGELFF. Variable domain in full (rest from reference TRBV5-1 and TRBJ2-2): KAGVTQTPRYLIKTRGQQVTLSCSPISGHRSVSWYQQTPGQGLQFLFEYFSETQRNKGNFPGRFSGRQFSNSRSEMNVSTLELGDSALYLCASSLGQGNTGELFFGEGSRLTVL.

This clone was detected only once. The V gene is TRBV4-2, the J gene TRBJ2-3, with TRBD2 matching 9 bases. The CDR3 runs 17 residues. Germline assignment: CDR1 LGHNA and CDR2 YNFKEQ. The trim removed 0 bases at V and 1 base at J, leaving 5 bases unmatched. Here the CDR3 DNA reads TGTGCCAGCAGCCAAGAGTTCCAGCGGGGGGGCACAGATACGCAGTATTTT. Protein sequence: CASSQEFQRGGTDTQYF.

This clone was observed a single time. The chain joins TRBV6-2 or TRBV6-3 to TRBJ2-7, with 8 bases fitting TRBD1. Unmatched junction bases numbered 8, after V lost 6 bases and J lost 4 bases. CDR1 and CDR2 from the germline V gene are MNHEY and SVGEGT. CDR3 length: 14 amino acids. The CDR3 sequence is CASSRDRSTYEQYF. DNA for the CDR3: TGTGCCAGCAGCCGGGACAGGTCAACTTACGAGCAGTACTTC.

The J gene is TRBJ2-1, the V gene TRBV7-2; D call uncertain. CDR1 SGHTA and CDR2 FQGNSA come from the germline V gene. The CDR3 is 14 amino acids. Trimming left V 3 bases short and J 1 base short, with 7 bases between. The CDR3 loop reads CASSFQVSYNEQFF. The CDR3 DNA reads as TGTGCCAGCAGCTTCCAGGTGTCCTACAATGAGCAGTTCTTC.

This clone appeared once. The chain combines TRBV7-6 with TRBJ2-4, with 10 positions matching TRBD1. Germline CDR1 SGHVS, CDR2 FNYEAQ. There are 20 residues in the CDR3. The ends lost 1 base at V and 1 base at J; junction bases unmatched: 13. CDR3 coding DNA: TGTGCCAGCAGCTTAGTTCCCCTGTCCGGGACAGGGGCCGCCAAAAACATTCAGTACTTC. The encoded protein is CASSLVPLSGTGAAKNIQYF.

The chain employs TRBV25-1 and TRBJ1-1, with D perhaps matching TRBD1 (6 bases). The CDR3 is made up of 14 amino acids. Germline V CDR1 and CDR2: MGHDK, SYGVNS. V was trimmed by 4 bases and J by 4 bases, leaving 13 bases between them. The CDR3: CASSGEGGFTEAFF. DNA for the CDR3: TGTGCCAGCAGTGGGGAGGGGGGCTTCACTGAAGCTTTCTTT.

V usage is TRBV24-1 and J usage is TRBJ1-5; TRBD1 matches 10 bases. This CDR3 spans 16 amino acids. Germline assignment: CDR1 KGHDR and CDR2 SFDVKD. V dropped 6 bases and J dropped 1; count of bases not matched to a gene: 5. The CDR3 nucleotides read TGTGCCACCAGTCAGCGACAGGGGGCGAGCAATCAGCCCCAGCATTTT. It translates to CATSQRQGASNQPQHF.

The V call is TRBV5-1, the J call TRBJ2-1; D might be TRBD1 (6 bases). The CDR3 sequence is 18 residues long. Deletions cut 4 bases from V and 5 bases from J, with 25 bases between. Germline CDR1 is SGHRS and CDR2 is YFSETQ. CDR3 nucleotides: TGCGCCAGCAGCCTACACCTTCAGGGGAATCTACGGAACAATGAGCAGTTCTTC. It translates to CASSLHLQGNLRNNEQFF.

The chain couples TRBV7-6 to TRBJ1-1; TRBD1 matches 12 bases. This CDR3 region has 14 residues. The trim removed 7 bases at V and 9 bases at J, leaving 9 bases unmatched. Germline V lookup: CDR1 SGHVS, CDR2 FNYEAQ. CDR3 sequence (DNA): TGTGCCAGCACCCCCGGGACAGGGGGCTCGAAAGCTTTCTTT. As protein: CASTPGTGGSKAFF.

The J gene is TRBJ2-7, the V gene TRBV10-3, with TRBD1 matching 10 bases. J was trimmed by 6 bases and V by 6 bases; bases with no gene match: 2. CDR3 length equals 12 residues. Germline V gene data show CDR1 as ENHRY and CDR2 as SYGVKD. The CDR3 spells CAISGTGAEQYF. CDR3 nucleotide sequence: TGTGCCATCAGCGGGACAGGGGCCGAGCAGTACTTC.

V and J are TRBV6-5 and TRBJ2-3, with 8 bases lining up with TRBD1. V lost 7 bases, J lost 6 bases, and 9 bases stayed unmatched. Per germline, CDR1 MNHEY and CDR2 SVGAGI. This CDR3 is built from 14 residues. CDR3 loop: CASILDRVSDTQYF. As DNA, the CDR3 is TGTGCCAGCATATTGGACAGGGTGTCCGATACGCAGTATTTT.

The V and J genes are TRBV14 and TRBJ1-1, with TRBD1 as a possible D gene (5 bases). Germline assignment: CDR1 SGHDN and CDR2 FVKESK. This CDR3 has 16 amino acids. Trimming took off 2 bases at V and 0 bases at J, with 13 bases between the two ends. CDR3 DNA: TGTGCCAGCAGCCAAAGGCTGGGGCAAATGAACACTGAAGCTTTCTTT. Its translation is CASSQRLGQMNTEAFF.

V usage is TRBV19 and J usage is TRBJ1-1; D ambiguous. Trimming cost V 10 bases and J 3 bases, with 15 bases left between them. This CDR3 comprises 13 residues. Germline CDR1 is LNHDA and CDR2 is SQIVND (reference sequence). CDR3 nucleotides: TGTGCCACCGGCTCCAGGCAGGACACTGAAGCTTTCTTT. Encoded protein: CATGSRQDTEAFF.

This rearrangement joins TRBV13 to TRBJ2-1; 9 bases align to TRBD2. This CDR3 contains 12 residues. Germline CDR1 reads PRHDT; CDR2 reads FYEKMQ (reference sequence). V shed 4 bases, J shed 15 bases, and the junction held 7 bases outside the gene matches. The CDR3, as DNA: TGTGCCAGCAGCTCCGCGGGGGGGCGGCGGTTCTTC. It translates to CASSSAGGRRFF.

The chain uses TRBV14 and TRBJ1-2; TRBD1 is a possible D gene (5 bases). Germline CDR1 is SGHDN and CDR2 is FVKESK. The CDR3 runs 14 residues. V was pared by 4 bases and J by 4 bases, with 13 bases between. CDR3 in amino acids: CASSPHGGGYGYTF. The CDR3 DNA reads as TGTGCCAGCAGCCCGCACGGGGGGGGCTATGGCTACACCTTC.

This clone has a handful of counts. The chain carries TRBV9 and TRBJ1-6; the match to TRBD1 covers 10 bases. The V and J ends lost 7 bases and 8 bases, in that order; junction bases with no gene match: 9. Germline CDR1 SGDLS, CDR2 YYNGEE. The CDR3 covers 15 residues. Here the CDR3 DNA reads TGTGCCAGCGCACGCTCCGGGACAGGGGATTCACCCCTCCACTTT. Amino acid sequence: CASARSGTGDSPLHF.

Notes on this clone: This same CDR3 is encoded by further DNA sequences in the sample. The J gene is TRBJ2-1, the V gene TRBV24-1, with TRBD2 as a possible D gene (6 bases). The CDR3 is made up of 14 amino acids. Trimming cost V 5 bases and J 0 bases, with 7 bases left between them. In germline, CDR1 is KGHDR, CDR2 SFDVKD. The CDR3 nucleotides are TGTGCCACCAGTGTCGGGGGCTCCTACAATGAGCAGTTCTTC. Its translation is CATSVGGSYNEQFF.

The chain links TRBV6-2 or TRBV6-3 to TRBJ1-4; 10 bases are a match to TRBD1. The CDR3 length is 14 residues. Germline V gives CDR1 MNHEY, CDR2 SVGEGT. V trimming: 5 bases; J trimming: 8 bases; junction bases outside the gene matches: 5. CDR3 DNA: TGTGCCAGCAGTCGACAGGGGGCGCAGGAAAAACTGTTTTTT. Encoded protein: CASSRQGAQEKLFF.

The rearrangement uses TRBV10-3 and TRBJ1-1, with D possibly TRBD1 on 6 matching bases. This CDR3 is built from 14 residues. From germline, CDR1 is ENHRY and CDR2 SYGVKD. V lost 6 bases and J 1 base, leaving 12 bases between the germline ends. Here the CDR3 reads CAISPQGPNTEAFF. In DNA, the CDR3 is TGTGCCATCAGCCCACAGGGTCCGAACACTGAAGCTTTCTTT.

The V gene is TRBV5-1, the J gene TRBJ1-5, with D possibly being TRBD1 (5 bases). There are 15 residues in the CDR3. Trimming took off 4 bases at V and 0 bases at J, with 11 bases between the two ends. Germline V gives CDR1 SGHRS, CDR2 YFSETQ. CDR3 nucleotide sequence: TGCGCCAGCAGCCCCGACAGTAATAGCAATCAGCCCCAGCATTTT. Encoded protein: CASSPDSNSNQPQHF.

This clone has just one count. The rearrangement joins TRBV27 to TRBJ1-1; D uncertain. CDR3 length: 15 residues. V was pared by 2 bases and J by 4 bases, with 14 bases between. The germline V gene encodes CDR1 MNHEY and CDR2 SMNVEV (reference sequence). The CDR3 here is CASSLKEETGTEAFF. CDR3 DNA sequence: TGTGCCAGCAGTTTAAAGGAGGAGACGGGCACTGAAGCTTTCTTT.

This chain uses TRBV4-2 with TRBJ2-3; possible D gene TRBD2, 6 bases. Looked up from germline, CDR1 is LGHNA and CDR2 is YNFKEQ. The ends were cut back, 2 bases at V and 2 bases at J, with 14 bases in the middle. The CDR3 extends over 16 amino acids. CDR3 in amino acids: CASSQRPGGFTDTQYF. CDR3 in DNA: TGTGCCAGCAGCCAACGGCCAGGAGGGTTCACAGATACGCAGTATTTT.

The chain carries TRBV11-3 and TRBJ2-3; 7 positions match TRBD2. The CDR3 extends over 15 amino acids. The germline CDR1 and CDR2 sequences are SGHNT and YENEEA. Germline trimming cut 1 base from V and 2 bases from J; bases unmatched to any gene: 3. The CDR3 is CASSLGGGPTDTQYF. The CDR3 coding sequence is TGTGCCAGCAGCTTAGGGGGAGGGCCCACAGATACGCAGTATTTT.

The CDR3 sequence is CASSLFGGAGELFF. The CDR3 nucleotides read TGTGCCAGCAGCCTCTTCGGGGGGGCCGGGGAGCTGTTTTTT. This rearrangement joins TRBV5-4 to TRBJ2-2, with TRBD2 identical over 8 bases. The CDR3 runs 14 residues. After removal of 4 bases from V and 6 bases from J, the junction contained 5 bases not matched to a gene. Germline V gene data show CDR1 as SGHNT and CDR2 as YYREEE (reference sequence).